A single sample is the source of the 22 T cell receptor beta chains below, sequenced in a study of cytomegalovirus exposure and HLA in healthy donors. PCR amplification relied on 60 Vbeta primers (plus 13 Jbeta primers). This table comes from immunoSEQ multiplex PCR, and its TCRdb copy is limited to in-frame clones, with some not included. The data contain a few hundred thousand clones, approximately 82% of them singletons. Material for sequencing was PBMCs. All receptors come from a woman aged 60-75 years in good health and CMV-seropositive.

The V and J genes are TRBV28 and TRBJ2-7; 10 positions match TRBD2. Germline V lookup: CDR1 MDHEN, CDR2 SYDVKM. CDR3 length: 15 residues. After removal of 5 bases from V and 2 bases from J, the junction contained 6 bases not matched to a gene. The CDR3 loop reads CASSPGLAATYEQYF. The CDR3 coding sequence is TGTGCCAGCAGTCCCGGACTAGCGGCAACCTACGAGCAGTACTTC.

This chain uses TRBV28 with TRBJ2-5, with 9 positions matching TRBD1. Germline trimming cut 7 bases from V and 5 bases from J; bases unmatched to any gene: 11. Germline V CDR1 and CDR2: MDHEN, SYDVKM. The CDR3 totals 15 residues. CDR3 protein: CASTQGDRVSETQYF. DNA for the CDR3: TGTGCCAGCACCCAGGGGGACAGGGTAAGCGAGACCCAGTACTTC.

The gene calls are TRBV4-1 and TRBJ2-6; TRBD1 matches at 9 bases. Germline V gene sequence: CDR1 MGHRA, CDR2 YSYEKL. The CDR3 loop spans 20 amino acids. V shed 6 bases and J 0 bases; nucleotides not matched to a gene: 15. CDR3 protein: CASRPGTGILGGSGANVLTF. The DNA of the CDR3 is TGCGCCAGCAGGCCCGGGACAGGGATTCTCGGAGGCTCTGGGGCCAACGTCCTGACTTTC.

The rearrangement uses TRBV28 and TRBJ1-2, with a possible D match to TRBD1 (6 bases). This CDR3 spans 14 amino acids. Trimming removed 7 bases at V and 4 bases at J, with 16 bases between. In germline, CDR1 is MDHEN, CDR2 SYDVKM. The DNA for the CDR3 is TGTGCCAGCAATACACAGGGTTTGGGCTATGGCTACACCTTC. Translating it yields CASNTQGLGYGYTF.

This chain links TRBV5-1 with TRBJ2-7, with D perhaps TRBD1 (6 bases). With 1 base removed from V and 1 base from J, the gap between germline ends came to 15 bases. The CDR3 covers 16 residues. CDR1 is SGHRS and CDR2 is YFSETQ in the germline V gene. CDR3 nucleotides: TGCGCCAGCAGCTTGTTACAGGGCATCAAATCCTACGAGCAGTACTTC. The encoded protein is CASSLLQGIKSYEQYF.

The chain joins TRBV27 to TRBJ1-1; no clear D gene. The CDR3 is 14 residues long. Germline CDR1 reads MNHEY; CDR2 reads SMNVEV (reference sequence). Trimming left V 1 base short and J 1 base short, with 7 bases between. CDR3 nucleotides: TGTGCCAGCAGTTTATTGAGGTGGAACACTGAAGCTTTCTTT. Translating gives CASSLLRWNTEAFF.

The chain uses TRBV11-1 and TRBJ2-5; 7 bases match TRBD1. J was trimmed by 7 bases and V by 5 bases; bases with no gene match: 13. The CDR3 length is 15 residues. Germline lookup yields CDR1 SGHAT and CDR2 FQDESV (reference sequence). The CDR3 nucleotides are TGTGCCAGCAGCCCTAAGGACCTCTCAGGGGGGACCCAGTACTTC. It encodes CASSPKDLSGGTQYF.

The chain is built from TRBV10-3 and TRBJ2-6; a possible D gene is TRBD1 (6 bases). This CDR3 is 16 amino acids long. Trimming cost V 8 bases and J 0 bases, with 14 bases left between them. Germline CDR1 and CDR2: ENHRY and SYGVKD. CDR3 amino acids: CAIWGPQGSGANVLTF. The CDR3 region has the DNA TGTGCCATCTGGGGACCACAGGGCTCTGGGGCCAACGTCCTGACTTTC.

V is TRBV5-4 and J is TRBJ2-7, with 10 positions matching TRBD2. Looked up from germline, CDR1 is SGHNT and CDR2 is YYREEE (reference sequence). The J segment lost 4 bases and the V segment lost 4 bases, leaving 11 bases of the junction unmatched. The length of the CDR3 is 16 residues. Here the CDR3 DNA reads TGTGCCAGCAGCCTGTATGGGGCTAGCGGGAGTTACGAGCAGTACTTC. Its protein product is CASSLYGASGSYEQYF. The whole variable domain, filled in from reference TRBV5-4 and TRBJ2-7, reads ETGVTQSPTHLIKTRGQQVTLRCSSQSGHNTVSWYQQALGQGPQFIFQYYREEENGRGNFPPRFSGLQFPNYSSELNVNALELDDSALYLCASSLYGASGSYEQYFGPGTRLTVT.

The CDR3 loop is CASSNPGTGVNTEAFF. CDR3 in DNA: TGTGCCAGTAGTAACCCCGGGACAGGGGTGAACACTGAAGCTTTCTTT. The rearrangement joins TRBV19 to TRBJ1-1; 10 bases line up with TRBD1. Germline V gene data show CDR1 as LNHDA and CDR2 as SQIVND (reference sequence). CDR3 length: 16 residues. V lost 4 bases and J lost 0; bases outside the gene matches: 5.

The chain combines TRBV5-5 with TRBJ2-7; TRBD2 might be the D (6 bases). CDR1 and CDR2 from the germline V gene are SGHKS and YYEKEE (reference sequence). V was trimmed by 5 bases and J by 1 base, leaving 16 bases between them. CDR3 length: 15 amino acids. The CDR3 reads CASSFSLALSYEQYF. As DNA, the CDR3 is TGTGCCAGCAGTTTCTCACTAGCCCTTTCCTACGAGCAGTACTTC.

The chain employs TRBV11-2 and TRBJ2-5, with TRBD2 as a possible D gene (5 bases). V lost 6 bases to trimming and J lost 5 bases, with 16 bases between them. This CDR3 has 14 residues. Germline CDR1 SGHAT, CDR2 FQNNGV. For the CDR3, the DNA is TGTGCCAGCAGGGATTCTAGGGCGGGTGAGACCCAGTACTTC. Translating it yields CASRDSRAGETQYF. The full variable domain, with the rest looked up from reference TRBV11-2 and TRBJ2-5, is EAGVAQSPRYKIIEKRQSVAFWCNPISGHATLYWYQQILGQGPKLLIQFQNNGVVDDSQLPKDRFSAERLKGVDSTLKIQPAKLEDSAVYLCASRDSRAGETQYFGPGTRLLVL.

This sequence joins TRBV2 and TRBJ2-6; 7 bases fit TRBD1. The V segment lost 6 bases and the J segment 3 bases; nucleotides outside the gene matches: 5. The CDR3 has 15 residues. Germline values: CDR1 SNHLY, CDR2 FYNNEI. The CDR3: CASREQGRGANVLTF. The DNA of the CDR3 is TGTGCCAGCAGAGAACAGGGGCGTGGGGCCAACGTCCTGACTTTC.

The V and J genes are TRBV5-1 and TRBJ2-3, with TRBD1 matching 9 bases. This CDR3 comprises 17 residues. The ends lost 4 bases at V and 0 bases at J; junction bases unmatched: 9. Germline V gives CDR1 SGHRS, CDR2 YFSETQ. Here the CDR3 DNA reads TGCGCCAGCAGCCTTGGCCCGGGACAGGGTAGCACAGATACGCAGTATTTT. Amino acid sequence: CASSLGPGQGSTDTQYF.

The J gene is TRBJ2-1, the V gene TRBV21-1; the table calls TRBD2, which could not be checked here. TRBV21-1 is recorded as a pseudogene. CDR3 length: 15 amino acids. This CDR3 is CASSTAGVIADEQFF. The CDR3 nucleotides read TGTGCCAGCAGCACCGCGGGGGTTATAGCGGATGAGCAGTTCTTC.

This clone has more than one count but fewer than ten. The chain joins TRBV4-2 to TRBJ2-7; D is unclear. The germline gives CDR1 LGHNA, CDR2 YNFKEQ. The CDR3 is 15 residues long. V shed 1 base and J shed 2 bases, with 12 bases lying between them. CDR3 DNA: TGTGCCAGCAGCCAAGGTTTGTACACAACCTACGAGCAGTACTTC. Translation: CASSQGLYTTYEQYF.

The V and J genes are TRBV7-9 and TRBJ1-1; 7 bases line up with TRBD1. CDR1 SEHNR and CDR2 FQNEAQ come from the germline V gene (reference sequence). J gave up 3 bases and V 1 base, and 2 bases lay outside the gene matches. The CDR3 has 14 amino acids. The chain's CDR3 is CASSLVGTDTEAFF. CDR3 nucleotides: TGTGCCAGCAGCTTAGTTGGGACAGACACTGAAGCTTTCTTT.

The rearrangement uses TRBV4-2 and TRBJ2-2; D is undetermined. CDR1 is LGHNA, CDR2 YNFKEQ, per germline. This CDR3 contains 14 residues. V gave up 1 base and J gave up 6 bases, with 9 bases separating them. The chain's CDR3 is CASSQAFRSGELFF. CDR3 sequence (DNA): TGTGCCAGCAGCCAAGCTTTTCGGTCCGGGGAGCTGTTTTTT.

The rearrangement joins TRBV4-2 to TRBJ2-7, with a tentative D call TRBD2 (6 bases). CDR3 length: 15 amino acids. V was shortened by 0 bases and J by 5 bases, with 14 bases between the two germline ends. Germline V lookup: CDR1 LGHNA, CDR2 YNFKEQ. The CDR3 protein is CASSQDPRDLNEQYF. The CDR3, as DNA: TGTGCCAGCAGCCAAGACCCGCGGGATCTGAACGAGCAGTACTTC.

The V call is TRBV29-1, the J call TRBJ2-3; 7 nucleotides line up with TRBD1. Per the germline V gene, CDR1 is SQVTM and CDR2 is ANQGSEA. The CDR3 has 13 residues. V lost 6 bases and J lost 2; bases outside the gene matches: 5. The DNA of the CDR3 is TGCAGCGTCCGGACAGGTTACACAGATACGCAGTATTTT. Protein sequence: CSVRTGYTDTQYF.

The chain links TRBV2 to TRBJ1-5, with a weak D call TRBD1 (6 bases). Deletions cut 7 bases from V and 3 bases from J, with 13 bases between. CDR3 length: 14 residues. Germline V gene lookup returns CDR1 SNHLY and CDR2 FYNNEI. The CDR3 sequence: CASTRTVINQPQHF. CDR3 bases: TGTGCCAGCACCCGGACAGTGATCAATCAGCCCCAGCATTTT.

This clone was counted only a few times. V is TRBV4-1 and J is TRBJ2-7; 9 nucleotides match TRBD1. V lost 4 bases, J lost 5 bases, and 12 bases stayed unmatched. Germline CDR1 and CDR2: MGHRA and YSYEKL. The CDR3 length is 16 residues. The CDR3 DNA follows: TGCGCCAGCAGCCGTCCAGGAGGACAGGGGACCGACGAGCAGTACTTC. This gives the protein CASSRPGGQGTDEQYF.